One and the same sample provided the 2 T cell receptor beta chains below, sequenced in a study of T cell clonality in common variable immunodeficiency. Clones were read by immunoSEQ multiplex PCR, and TCRdb kept only the in-frame ones, dropping some. The sample presents about 47,000 clones, none singletons. Specimen: peripheral blood mononuclear cells. The source is a person aged 18 to 70 in good health.

A word on this clone: The DNA ends 3 residues before the CDR3 does, and the rest of the CDR3 is filled in from the germline J gene. J is TRBJ1-5 and V is TRBV18, with 7 bases fitting TRBD1. V dropped 5 bases and J dropped 3; count of bases not matched to a gene: 10. Per germline, CDR1 KGHSH and CDR2 LQKENI. The CDR3 has 16 amino acids. The covered CDR3 bases are TGTGCCAGCTCAAACACGACAGGGTCCCCCAATCAGCCC. Translated, it gives CASSNTTGSPNQP. From start to end, the CDR3 is CASSNTTGSPNQPQHF. Full variable domain (outside the CDR3, taken from reference TRBV18 and TRBJ1-5): NAGVMQNPRHLVRRRGQEARLRCSPMKGHSHVYWYRQLPEEGLKFMVYLQKENIIDESGMPKERFSAEFPKEGPSILRIQQVVRGDSAAYFCASSNTTGSPNQPQHFGDGTRLSIL.

Points on this clone: The read terminates 3 residues ahead of where the CDR3 ends, so the germline J gene completes it. The chain uses TRBV18 and TRBJ2-4; 8 nucleotides line up with TRBD1. Germline values: CDR1 KGHSH, CDR2 LQKENI. CDR3 length: 13 amino acids. Partial CDR3 DNA: TGTGCCAGCTCGCGGACAGGGAACTATGGT. Encoded protein: CASSRTGNYG. The entire CDR3 sequence reads CASSRTGNYGQYF. Drawing the rest from reference TRBV18 and TRBJ2-4, the complete variable domain is NAGVMQNPRHLVRRRGQEARLRCSPMKGHSHVYWYRQLPEEGLKFMVYLQKENIIDESGMPKERFSAEFPKEGPSILRIQQVVRGDSAAYFCASSRTGNYGQYFGAGTRLSVL.